This T cell receptor (beta chain) stems from a study of blood T cells in healthy people across ages (dated by TCRdb to about 2015). Describing the broader study: In model experiments, template switching captured roughly one uniquely barcoded TCR beta cDNA molecule for every two T cells. To track age-related changes in TCR beta repertoire diversity, the study relied on deep sequencing normalized with unique cDNA molecular identifiers. Two additional independent replicas of 1 million unique cDNA reads from the same blood draw were analyzed for two donors (one aged 18 to 30 and one aged 80 or older). The donors were split into four age groups: young (average 16 years), middle-aged (roughly 39), aged (over 55) and long-lived (more than 80).

The full study reports these points: The CMV infection status of donors was not known, potentially confounding age-related changes in expanded clonotypes. The long-lived group showed more naive CD4+ T cells, fewer expanded clones and increased TCR diversity than the aged group, suggesting age selection. A strong correlation was found between observed TCR beta diversity and the percentage of naive T cells measured by flow cytometry. Conclusive comparison of naive and antigen-experienced compartments was prevented by the profiling of bulk unsorted PBMCs. As age increased, observed TCR beta diversity per million T cells dropped in a roughly linear way, and a significant reduction was already evident by age 40. Estimates of total diversity based on one million sequenced T cells were regarded as lower bounds and as underestimates.

For this clonotype: Its antigen target is currently unknown. No clone much larger than this one lies a single base away; base qualities are absent.

The library was made by 5' RACE. Instrument used: Illumina HiSeq 2500. The second PCR ran for roughly 7 to 11 cycles and used a J-beta primer mix along with a sample-barcoded 5' primer. A template-switch 5' adaptor carrying 12 random nucleotides introduced a unique molecular identifier onto each TCR beta cDNA molecule. Each sample yielded at least 3 million CDR3-containing paired-end reads. All of the RNA was converted into first-strand cDNA using the Mint cDNA synthesis kit, with a TRBC-specific oligonucleotide serving as the primer. Following uracil-DNA glycosylase treatment, all cDNA underwent a first 18-cycle PCR with the universal primers M1SS and BC2_uni_R. From the authors' description of their analysis: Normalization of each sample was performed by random selection of 1 million high-quality reads, each carrying a distinct molecular identifier. Reads sharing molecular identifiers were discarded rather than binned into consensus sequences. MiTCR, with a Q25 quality threshold and the strictest error-elimination algorithm, was used for CDR3 identification, clonotype clustering and error correction. A nonparametric unseen species model with Euler transformation was used to estimate a lower bound on total TCR beta diversity. TCRdb trimmed the raw reads at Q25, called clones with MiXCR and kept productive beta chains. Each CDR3 protein gets just one entry, which takes the most common genes and DNA from the rows behind it. V and J calls and clone size were set by TCRdb, not the authors. This sample gives more than 1,000,000 distinct CDR3 sequences in total; about 25% of them show up just once. The ten largest clones capture around 0.7% of the sample.

The approximately 41 donors, aged roughly 6 to 90 years, were systemically healthy Caucasian individuals from Russia. Each donor gave approximately 10 milliliters of peripheral blood, collected into EDTA-treated Vacutainer tubes. Ficoll-Paque density-gradient centrifugation was used to isolate PBMCs, with at least 7 million obtained per sample. Total RNA was extracted from PBMCs with Trizol reagent, with at least 5.5 micrograms obtained per sample. The percentages of naive CD45RAhigh/CD27high T cells were determined by flow cytometry on a PBMC aliquot from every donor. The CDR3 runs 12 residues from the cysteine to the phenylalanine. CDR3 DNA is the only sequence kept; it has 36 bases, read in frame from the first base. The germline V gene yields SQVTM for CDR1 and ANQGSEA for CDR2. Trimming takes 7 bases from V and 0 bases from J, and the germline ends sit 9 bases apart. This sample also appeared in a second study, on T cells of mothers and their children. That second publication adds: Donors were nine systemically healthy Caucasian individuals: three mothers and their six children. cDNA synthesis used all of the extracted RNA, with 1.5 ug of RNA in each 15 ul reaction. In the second PCR, the M1S primer introduced both the sample barcodes and 2-4 random nucleotides. More than 8 million TCR beta CDR3 reads were obtained from each mother, and about 3 million reads were obtained from each child. Thymic selection similarly shapes TCR recombination output in related and unrelated pairs, with minor effect from inherited differences. Related mother-child pairs always showed normalized repertoire overlap that was slightly higher than in unrelated mother-child pairs, though the difference was never significant. No persistent microchimeric T cell clones were found, with a detection sensitivity of 75 to 100 clones per million clonotypes. In the study, deep NGS was used to compare the TCR beta repertoires of mothers and children, and features distinguishing related mother-child pairs from unrelated individuals were sought. Mothers averaged roughly 40 +/- 4 years of age and children averaged roughly 10 +/- 4 years. Libraries were sequenced on Illumina HiSeq 2000 with 100+100 nt paired-end reads after adapter ligation with NEBNext reagents. To prevent cross-contamination, the mother and child libraries were prepared one month apart and sequenced in separate runs. For each donor, between roughly 500,000 and 2,200,000 distinct TCR beta clonotypes were identified. Naive TCR beta clonotypes were estimated from low-frequency clonotypes matched to each donor's FACS-determined naive share, without sorting.

This TCR came from a girl aged 2 to 9 in good health. Sequencing was done on a sample of blood. Rearrangement joined TRBV29-1 to TRBJ1-2, with TRBD1 as a weak D call on 5 bases. The CDR3 is CSAEGSNYGYTF. The DNA sequence is given as TGCAGCGCCGAGGGGTCTAACTATGGCTACACCTTC. The full variable domain, with segments outside the CDR3 supplied by the reference TRBV29-1 and TRBJ1-2 proteins, appears as SAVISQKPSRDICQRGTSLTIQCQVDSQVTMMFWYRQQPGQSLTLIATANQGSEATYESGFVIDKFPISRPNLTFSTLTVSNMSPEDSSIYLCSAEGSNYGYTFGSGTRLTVV.